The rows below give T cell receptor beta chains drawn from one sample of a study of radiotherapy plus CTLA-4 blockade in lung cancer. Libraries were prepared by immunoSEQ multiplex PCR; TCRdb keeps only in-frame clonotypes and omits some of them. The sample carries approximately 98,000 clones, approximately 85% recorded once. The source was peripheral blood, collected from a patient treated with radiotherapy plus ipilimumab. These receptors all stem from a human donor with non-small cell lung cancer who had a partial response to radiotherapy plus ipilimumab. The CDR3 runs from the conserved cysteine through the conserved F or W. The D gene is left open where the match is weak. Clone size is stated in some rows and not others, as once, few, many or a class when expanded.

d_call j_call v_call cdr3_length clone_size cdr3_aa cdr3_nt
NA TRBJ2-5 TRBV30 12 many CAWSVGGETQYF TGTGCCTGGAGTGTAGGGGGAGAGACCCAGTACTTC
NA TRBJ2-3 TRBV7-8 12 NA CASSLEEDTQYF TGTGCCAGCAGCTTAGAGGAGGATACGCAGTATTTT
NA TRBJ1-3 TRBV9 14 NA CASSVAGSGNTIYF TGTGCCAGCAGCGTAGCAGGGTCTGGAAACACCATATATTTT
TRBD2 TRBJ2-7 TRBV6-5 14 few CASSEGGRAHEQYF TGTGCCAGCAGTGAAGGCGGGAGGGCCCACGAGCAGTACTTC
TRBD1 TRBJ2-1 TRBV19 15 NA CASRLQGDSYNEQFF TGTGCCAGTAGGCTACAGGGGGACTCCTACAATGAGCAGTTCTTC
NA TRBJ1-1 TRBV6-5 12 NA CASSYSTTEAFF TGTGCCAGCAGTTATTCGACAACTGAAGCTTTCTTT
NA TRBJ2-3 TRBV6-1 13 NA CASSRGGRDTQYF TGTGCCAGCAGTCGCGGTGGGAGGGATACGCAGTATTTT
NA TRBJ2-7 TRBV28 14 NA CASTLGVGGYEQYF TGTGCCAGCACCTTAGGGGTAGGGGGCTACGAGCAGTACTTC
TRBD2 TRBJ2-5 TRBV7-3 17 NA CASSPGGASGTLGEQYF TGTGCCAGCAGCCCGGGCGGGGCTAGCGGGACCCTGGGGGAGCAGTACTTC
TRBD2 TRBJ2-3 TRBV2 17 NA CASSEAGLAGGTDTQYF TGTGCCAGCAGTGAAGCTGGACTAGCGGGAGGGACAGATACGCAGTATTTT
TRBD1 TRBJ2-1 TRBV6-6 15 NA CASSYSGQGGNEQFF TGTGCCAGCAGTTACTCAGGACAGGGCGGCAATGAGCAGTTCTTC
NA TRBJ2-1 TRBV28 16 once CASSLLGGGPYNEQFF TGTGCCAGCAGTTTATTAGGGGGAGGGCCATACAATGAGCAGTTCTTC
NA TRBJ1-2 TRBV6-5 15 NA CASSYSTESNYGYTF TGTGCCAGCAGTTACTCGACAGAATCTAACTATGGCTACACCTTC
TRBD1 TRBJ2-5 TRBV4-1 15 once CASSQATGGRETQYF TGCGCCAGCAGCCAAGCGACAGGGGGTCGAGAGACCCAGTACTTC
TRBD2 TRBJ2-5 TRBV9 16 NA CASSVDSLAGGETQYF TGTGCCAGCAGCGTAGATTCCCTAGCGGGAGGCGAGACCCAGTACTTC
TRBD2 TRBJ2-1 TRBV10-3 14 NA CATQSPSGSVEQFF TGTGCCACTCAAAGCCCTAGCGGGAGCGTTGAGCAGTTCTTC